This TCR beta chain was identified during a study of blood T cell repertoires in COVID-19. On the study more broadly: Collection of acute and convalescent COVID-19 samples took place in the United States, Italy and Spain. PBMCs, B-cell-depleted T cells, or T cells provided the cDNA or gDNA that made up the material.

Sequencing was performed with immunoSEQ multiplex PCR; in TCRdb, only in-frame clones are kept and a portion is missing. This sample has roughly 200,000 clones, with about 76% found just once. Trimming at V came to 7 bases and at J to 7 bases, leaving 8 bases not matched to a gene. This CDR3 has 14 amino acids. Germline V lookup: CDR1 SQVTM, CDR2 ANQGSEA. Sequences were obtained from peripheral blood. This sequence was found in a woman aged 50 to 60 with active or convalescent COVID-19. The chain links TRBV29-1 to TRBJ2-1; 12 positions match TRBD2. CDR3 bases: TGCAGCGGGACGGGACTAGCGGGTCTTAATGAGCAGTTCTTC. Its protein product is CSGTGLAGLNEQFF.